Sequencing of this T cell receptor (beta chain) was carried out in a study of blood T cell repertoires in COVID-19. Study in general: PBMCs, B-cell-depleted T cells, or T cells provided the cDNA or gDNA that made up the material.

Sequencing used immunoSEQ multiplex PCR; TCRdb keeps in-frame clones, though not all of them. The data show a few hundred thousand clones, about 86% seen once. Recruits, aged about 18 to 90 years, lived in 24 US areas. CDR3 size: 19 residues. V lost 2 bases to trimming and J lost 1 base; unmatched junction nucleotides: 9. Germline V gene lookup returns CDR1 KGHDR and CDR2 SFDVKD. This clone was seen a single time. The chain is built from TRBV24-1 and TRBJ2-6, with 8 bases lining up with TRBD1. Sequences were obtained from PBMCs or T cells enriched from blood (not recorded which). The sequence was obtained from a woman in her thirties or forties with acute COVID-19. The CDR3 here is CATSDSPGQDPSGANVLTF. The CDR3 coding sequence is TGTGCCACCAGTGATTCCCCGGGACAGGACCCATCTGGGGCCAACGTCCTGACTTTC.